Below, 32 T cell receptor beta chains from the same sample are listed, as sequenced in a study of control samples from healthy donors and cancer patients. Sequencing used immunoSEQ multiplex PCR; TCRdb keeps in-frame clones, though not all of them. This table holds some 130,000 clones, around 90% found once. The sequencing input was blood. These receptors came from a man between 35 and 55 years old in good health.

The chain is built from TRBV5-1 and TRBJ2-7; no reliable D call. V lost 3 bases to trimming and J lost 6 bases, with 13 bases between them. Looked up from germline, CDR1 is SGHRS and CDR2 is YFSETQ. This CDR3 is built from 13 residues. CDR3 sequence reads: CASSSTRSSEQYF. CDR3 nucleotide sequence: TGCGCCAGCAGCTCTACACGATCTTCCGAGCAGTACTTC.

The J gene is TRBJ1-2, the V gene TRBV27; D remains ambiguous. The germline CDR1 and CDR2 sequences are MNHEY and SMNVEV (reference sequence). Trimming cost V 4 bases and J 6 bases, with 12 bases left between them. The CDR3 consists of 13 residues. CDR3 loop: CASSSWTQDGYTF. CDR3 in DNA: TGTGCCAGCAGTTCTTGGACCCAGGATGGCTACACCTTC.

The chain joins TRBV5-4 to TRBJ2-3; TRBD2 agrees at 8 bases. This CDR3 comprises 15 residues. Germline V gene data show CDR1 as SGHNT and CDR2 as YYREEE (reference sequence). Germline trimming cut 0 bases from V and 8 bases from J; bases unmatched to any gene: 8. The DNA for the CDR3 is TGTGCCAGCAGCTTGGGGGGACTAGGAGGAGCTACGCAGTATTTT. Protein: CASSLGGLGGATQYF.

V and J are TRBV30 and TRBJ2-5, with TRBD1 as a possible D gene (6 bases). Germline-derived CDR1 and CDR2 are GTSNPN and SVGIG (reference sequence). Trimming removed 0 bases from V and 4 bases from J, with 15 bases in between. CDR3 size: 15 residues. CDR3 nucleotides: TGTGCCTGGAGTGTACGGGGCAGGGGTGGAGAGACCCAGTACTTC. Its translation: CAWSVRGRGGETQYF.

In DNA, the CDR3 is TGTGCCAGCAGCTCAGGGGTCGGGAATGAGCAGTTCTTC. Its translation: CASSSGVGNEQFF. The chain recombines TRBV11-3 with TRBJ2-1, with D maybe TRBD1 (6 bases). The CDR3 totals 13 residues. The germline gives CDR1 SGHNT, CDR2 YENEEA. Trimming took off 4 bases at V and 7 bases at J, with 11 bases between the two ends.

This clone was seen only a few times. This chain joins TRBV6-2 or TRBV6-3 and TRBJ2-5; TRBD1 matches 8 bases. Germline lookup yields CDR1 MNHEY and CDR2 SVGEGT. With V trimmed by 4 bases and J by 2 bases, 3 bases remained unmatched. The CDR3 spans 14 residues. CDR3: CASSSGQAQETQYF. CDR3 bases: TGTGCCAGCAGTTCGGGACAGGCGCAAGAGACCCAGTACTTC.

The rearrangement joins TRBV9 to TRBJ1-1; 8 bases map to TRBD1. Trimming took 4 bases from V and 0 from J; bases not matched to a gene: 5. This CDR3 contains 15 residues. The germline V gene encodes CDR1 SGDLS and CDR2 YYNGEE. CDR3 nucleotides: TGTGCCAGCAGCCCGCGACAGGGGATGAACACTGAAGCTTTCTTT. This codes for CASSPRQGMNTEAFF.

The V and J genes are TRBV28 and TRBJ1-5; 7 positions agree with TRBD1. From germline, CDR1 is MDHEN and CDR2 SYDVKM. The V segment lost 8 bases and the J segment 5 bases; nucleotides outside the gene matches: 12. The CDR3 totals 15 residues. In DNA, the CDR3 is TGTGCCAGCGAGGGGGCAGGAGGTTTTTATCAGCCCCAGCATTTT. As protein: CASEGAGGFYQPQHF.

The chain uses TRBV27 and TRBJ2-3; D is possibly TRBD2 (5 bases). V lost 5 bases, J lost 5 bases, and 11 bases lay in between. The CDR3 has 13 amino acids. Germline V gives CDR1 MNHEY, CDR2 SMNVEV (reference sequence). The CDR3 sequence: CASSIYEGDTQYF. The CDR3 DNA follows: TGTGCCAGCAGTATCTACGAGGGAGATACGCAGTATTTT.

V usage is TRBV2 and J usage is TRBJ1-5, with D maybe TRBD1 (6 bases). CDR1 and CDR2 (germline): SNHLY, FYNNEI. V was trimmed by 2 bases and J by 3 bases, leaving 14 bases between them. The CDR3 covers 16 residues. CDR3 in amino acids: CASSERGGYINQPQHF. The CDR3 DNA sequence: TGTGCCAGCAGTGAAAGGGGGGGCTACATCAATCAGCCCCAGCATTTT. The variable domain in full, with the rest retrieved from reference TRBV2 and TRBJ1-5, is EPEVTQTPSHQVTQMGQEVILRCVPISNHLYFYWYRQILGQKVEFLVSFYNNEISEKSEIFDDQFSVERPDGSNFTLKIRSTKLEDSAMYFCASSERGGYINQPQHFGDGTRLSIL.

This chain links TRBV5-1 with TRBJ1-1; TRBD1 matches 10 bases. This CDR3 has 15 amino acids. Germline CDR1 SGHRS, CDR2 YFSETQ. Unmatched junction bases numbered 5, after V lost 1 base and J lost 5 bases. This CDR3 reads CASSLLGTGETEAFF. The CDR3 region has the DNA TGCGCCAGCAGCTTGTTAGGGACAGGGGAGACTGAAGCTTTCTTT.

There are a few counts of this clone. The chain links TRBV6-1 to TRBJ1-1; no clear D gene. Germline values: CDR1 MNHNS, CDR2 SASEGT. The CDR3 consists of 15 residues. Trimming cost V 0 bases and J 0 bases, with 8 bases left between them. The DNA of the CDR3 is TGTGCCAGCAGTGAAGCAGGCAGTCTGAACACTGAAGCTTTCTTT. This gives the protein CASSEAGSLNTEAFF.

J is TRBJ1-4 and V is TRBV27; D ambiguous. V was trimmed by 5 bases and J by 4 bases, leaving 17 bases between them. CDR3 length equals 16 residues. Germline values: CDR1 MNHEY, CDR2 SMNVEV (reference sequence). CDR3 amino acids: CASSPRVGDYNEKLFF. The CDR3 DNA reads TGTGCCAGCAGTCCTAGGGTGGGAGATTATAATGAAAAACTGTTTTTT.

The CDR3 sequence: CASAKIQTGPIDGYTF. CDR3 nucleotide sequence: TGTGCCAGCGCGAAAATTCAGACAGGGCCAATAGATGGCTACACCTTC. The chain combines TRBV2 with TRBJ1-2; TRBD1 aligns across 7 bases. Germline V lookup: CDR1 SNHLY, CDR2 FYNNEI. The J segment lost 6 bases and the V segment lost 8 bases, leaving 18 bases of the junction unmatched. The CDR3 runs to 16 residues. Based on the CDR3 plus reference TRBV2 and TRBJ1-2, the full variable domain is EPEVTQTPSHQVTQMGQEVILRCVPISNHLYFYWYRQILGQKVEFLVSFYNNEISEKSEIFDDQFSVERPDGSNFTLKIRSTKLEDSAMYFCASAKIQTGPIDGYTFGSGTRLTVV.

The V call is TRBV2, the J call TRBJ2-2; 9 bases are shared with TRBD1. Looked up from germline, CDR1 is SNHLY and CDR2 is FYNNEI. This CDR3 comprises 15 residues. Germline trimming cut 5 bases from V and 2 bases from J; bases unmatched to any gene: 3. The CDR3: CASSQDRGNTGELFF. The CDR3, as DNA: TGTGCCAGCAGTCAGGACAGGGGAAACACCGGGGAGCTGTTTTTT. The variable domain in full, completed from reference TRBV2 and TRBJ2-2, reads EPEVTQTPSHQVTQMGQEVILRCVPISNHLYFYWYRQILGQKVEFLVSFYNNEISEKSEIFDDQFSVERPDGSNFTLKIRSTKLEDSAMYFCASSQDRGNTGELFFGEGSRLTVL.

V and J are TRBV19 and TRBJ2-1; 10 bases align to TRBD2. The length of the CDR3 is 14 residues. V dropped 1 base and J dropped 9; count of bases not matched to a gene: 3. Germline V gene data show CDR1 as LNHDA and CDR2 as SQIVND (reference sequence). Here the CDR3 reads CASSIGTSGTEQFF. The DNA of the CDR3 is TGTGCCAGTAGTATAGGGACTAGCGGTACTGAGCAGTTCTTC.

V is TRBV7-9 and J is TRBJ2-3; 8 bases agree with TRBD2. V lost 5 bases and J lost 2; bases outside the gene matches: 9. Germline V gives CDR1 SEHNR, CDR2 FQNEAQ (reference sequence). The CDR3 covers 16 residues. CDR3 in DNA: TGTGCCAGCAGCGTACCTACTAGCGGTGACACAGATACGCAGTATTTT. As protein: CASSVPTSGDTDTQYF.

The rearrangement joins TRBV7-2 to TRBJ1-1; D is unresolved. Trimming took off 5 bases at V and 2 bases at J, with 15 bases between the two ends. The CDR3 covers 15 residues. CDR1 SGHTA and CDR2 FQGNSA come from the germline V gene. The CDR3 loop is CASSLSRDLNTEAFF. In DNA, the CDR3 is TGTGCCAGCAGCCTATCCCGGGATCTTAACACTGAAGCTTTCTTT.

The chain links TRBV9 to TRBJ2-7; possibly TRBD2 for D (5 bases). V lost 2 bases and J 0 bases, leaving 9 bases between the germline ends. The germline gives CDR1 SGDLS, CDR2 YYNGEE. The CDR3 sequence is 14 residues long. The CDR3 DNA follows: TGTGCCAGCAGCGTCGGGATGAGCTCCTACGAGCAGTACTTC. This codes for CASSVGMSSYEQYF.

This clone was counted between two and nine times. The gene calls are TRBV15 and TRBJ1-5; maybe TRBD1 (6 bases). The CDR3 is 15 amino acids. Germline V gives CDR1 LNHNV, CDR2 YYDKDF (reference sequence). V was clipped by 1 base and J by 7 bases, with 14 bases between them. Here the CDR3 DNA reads TGTGCCACCAGCAGAGGGGAGGGGGGCGGACAGCCCCAGCATTTT. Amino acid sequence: CATSRGEGGGQPQHF.

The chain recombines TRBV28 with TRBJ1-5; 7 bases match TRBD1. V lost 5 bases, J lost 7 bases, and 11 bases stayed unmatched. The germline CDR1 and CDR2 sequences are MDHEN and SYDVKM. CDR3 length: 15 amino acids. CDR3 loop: CASSTRRGGGQPQHF. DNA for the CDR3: TGTGCCAGCAGTACCCGGAGAGGGGGCGGGCAGCCCCAGCATTTT.

DNA for the CDR3: TGTGCCAGCAGCCGGCTATTACAGGGGACCCAGTACTTC. Its translation is CASSRLLQGTQYF. This chain connects TRBV7-8 to TRBJ2-5; perhaps TRBD1 as D (6 bases). Germline V gives CDR1 SGHVS, CDR2 FQNEAQ. There are 13 residues in the CDR3. The germline V and J ends were trimmed by 5 bases and 7 bases, with 14 bases remaining between them.

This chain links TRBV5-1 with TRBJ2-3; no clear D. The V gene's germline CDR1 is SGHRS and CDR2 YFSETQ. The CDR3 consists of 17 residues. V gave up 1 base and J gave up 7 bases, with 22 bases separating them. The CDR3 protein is CASSLYLLGNPQHTQYF. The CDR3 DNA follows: TGCGCCAGCAGCTTGTACCTCCTAGGTAATCCTCAGCATACGCAGTATTTT.

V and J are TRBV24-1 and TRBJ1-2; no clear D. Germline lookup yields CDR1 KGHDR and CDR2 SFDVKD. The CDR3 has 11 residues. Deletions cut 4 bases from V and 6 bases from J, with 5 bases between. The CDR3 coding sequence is TGTGCCACCAGTGACACTCATGGCTACACCTTC. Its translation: CATSDTHGYTF.

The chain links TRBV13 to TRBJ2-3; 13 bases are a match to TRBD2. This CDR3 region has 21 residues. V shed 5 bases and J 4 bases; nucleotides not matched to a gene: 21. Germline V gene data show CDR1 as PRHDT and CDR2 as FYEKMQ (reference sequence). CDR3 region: CASSTIPTLAGGPRGADTQYF. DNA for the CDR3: TGTGCCAGCAGCACAATTCCCACACTAGCGGGGGGGCCTCGTGGGGCAGATACGCAGTATTTT.

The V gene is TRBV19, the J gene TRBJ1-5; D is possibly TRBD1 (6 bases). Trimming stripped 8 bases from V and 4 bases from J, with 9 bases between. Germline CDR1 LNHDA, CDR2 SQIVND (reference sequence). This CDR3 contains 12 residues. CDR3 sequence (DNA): TGTGCCAGTGGTGGACAGAATCAGCCCCAGCATTTT. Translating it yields CASGGQNQPQHF.

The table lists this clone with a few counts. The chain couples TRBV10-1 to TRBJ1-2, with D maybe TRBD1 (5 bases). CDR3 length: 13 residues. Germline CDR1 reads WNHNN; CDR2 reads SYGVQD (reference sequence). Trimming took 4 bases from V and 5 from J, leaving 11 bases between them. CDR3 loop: CASSASGTYGYTF. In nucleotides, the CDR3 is TGCGCCAGCAGTGCTTCAGGGACGTATGGCTACACCTTC.

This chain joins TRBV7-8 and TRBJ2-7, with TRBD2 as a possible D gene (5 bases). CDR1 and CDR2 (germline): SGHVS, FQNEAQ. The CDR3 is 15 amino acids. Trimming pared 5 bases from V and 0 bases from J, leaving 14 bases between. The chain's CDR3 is CASSPSPGFSYEQYF. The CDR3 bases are TGTGCCAGCAGCCCCTCCCCGGGATTCTCCTACGAGCAGTACTTC. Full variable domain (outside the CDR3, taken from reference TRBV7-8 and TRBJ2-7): GAGVSQSPRYKVAKRGQDVALRCDPISGHVSLFWYQQALGQGPEFLTYFQNEAQLDKSGLPSDRFFAERPEGSVSTLKIQRTQQEDSAVYLCASSPSPGFSYEQYFGPGTRLTVT.

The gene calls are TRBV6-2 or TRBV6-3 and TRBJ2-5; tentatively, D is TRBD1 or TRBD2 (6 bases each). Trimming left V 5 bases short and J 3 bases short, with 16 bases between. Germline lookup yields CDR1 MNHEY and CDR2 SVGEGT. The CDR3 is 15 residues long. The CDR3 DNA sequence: TGTGCCAGCAGTAGTGCGGTGAGGGGGGAAGAGACCCAGTACTTC. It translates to CASSSAVRGEETQYF.

For the CDR3, the DNA is TGTGCCATCCGGGGTTTTGGGGACAATCAGCCCCAGCATTTT. Translation gives CAIRGFGDNQPQHF. The chain has TRBV10-3 and TRBJ1-5; no firm D call. The CDR3 is 14 residues long. V lost 8 bases, J lost 3 bases, and 14 bases lay in between. Germline V gene sequence: CDR1 ENHRY, CDR2 SYGVKD.

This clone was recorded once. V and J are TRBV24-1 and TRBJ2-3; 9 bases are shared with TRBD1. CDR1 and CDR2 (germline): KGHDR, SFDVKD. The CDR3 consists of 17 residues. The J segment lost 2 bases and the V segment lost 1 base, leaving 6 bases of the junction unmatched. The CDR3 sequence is CATSDFYGTGSTDTQYF. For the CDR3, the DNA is TGTGCCACCAGTGATTTCTACGGGACAGGGTCCACAGATACGCAGTATTTT.

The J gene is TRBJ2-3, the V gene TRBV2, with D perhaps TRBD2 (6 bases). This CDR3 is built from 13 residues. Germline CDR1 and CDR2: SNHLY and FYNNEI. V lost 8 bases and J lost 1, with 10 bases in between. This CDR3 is CASAGGGTDTQYF. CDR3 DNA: TGTGCCAGCGCCGGCGGGGGCACAGATACGCAGTATTTT.